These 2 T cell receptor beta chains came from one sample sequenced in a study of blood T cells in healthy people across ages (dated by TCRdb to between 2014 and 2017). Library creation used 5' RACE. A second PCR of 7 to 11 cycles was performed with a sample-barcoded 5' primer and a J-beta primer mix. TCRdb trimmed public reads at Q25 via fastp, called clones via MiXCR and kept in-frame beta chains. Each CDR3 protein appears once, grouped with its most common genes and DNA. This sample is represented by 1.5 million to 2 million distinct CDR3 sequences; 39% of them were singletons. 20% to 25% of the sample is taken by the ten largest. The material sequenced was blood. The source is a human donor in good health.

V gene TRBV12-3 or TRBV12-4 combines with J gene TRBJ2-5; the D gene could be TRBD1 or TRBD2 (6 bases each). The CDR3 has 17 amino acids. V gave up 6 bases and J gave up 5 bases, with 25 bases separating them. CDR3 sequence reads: CASSLAWGALRTETQYF. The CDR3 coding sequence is TGTGCCAGCAGCCTAGCGTGGGGGGCACTAAGAACGGAGACCCAGTACTTC.

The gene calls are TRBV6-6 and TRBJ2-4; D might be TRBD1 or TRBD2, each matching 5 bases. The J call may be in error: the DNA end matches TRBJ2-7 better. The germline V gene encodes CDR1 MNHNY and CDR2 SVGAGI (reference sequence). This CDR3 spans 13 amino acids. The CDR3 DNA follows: TGTGCCAGCAGTTACGGGGACCTCTACGAGCAGTACTTC. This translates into CASSYGDLYEQYF.